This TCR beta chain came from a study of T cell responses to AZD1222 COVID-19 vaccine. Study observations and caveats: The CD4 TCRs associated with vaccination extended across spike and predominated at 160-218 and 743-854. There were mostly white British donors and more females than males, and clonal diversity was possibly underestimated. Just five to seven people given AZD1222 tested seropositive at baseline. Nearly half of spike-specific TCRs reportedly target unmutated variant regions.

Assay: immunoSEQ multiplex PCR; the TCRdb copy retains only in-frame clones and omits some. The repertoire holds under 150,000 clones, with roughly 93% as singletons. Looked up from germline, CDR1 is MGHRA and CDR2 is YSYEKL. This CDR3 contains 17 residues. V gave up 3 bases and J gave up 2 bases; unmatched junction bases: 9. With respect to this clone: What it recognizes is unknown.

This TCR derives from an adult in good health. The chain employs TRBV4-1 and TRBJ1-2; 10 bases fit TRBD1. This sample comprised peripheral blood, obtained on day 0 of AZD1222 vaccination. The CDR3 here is CASSQRQGARGNYGYTF. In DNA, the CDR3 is TGCGCCAGCAGCCAGCGACAGGGGGCGCGGGGGAACTATGGCTACACCTTC.